These 32 T cell receptor beta chains came from one sample sequenced in a study of blood T cell repertoires in COVID-19. Method: immunoSEQ multiplex PCR; TCRdb's copy keeps in-frame clones and lacks some. This sample yields 250,000 to 350,000 clones, of which about 85% are seen a single time; about 0.9% belongs to the top ten. Sequencing was done on a sample of peripheral blood. The receptors stem from a human donor with COVID-19, enrolled during active disease. The donor label of this sample is uncertain.

The chain has TRBV28 and TRBJ1-2; TRBD1 matches 9 bases. The length of the CDR3 is 14 residues. Unmatched junction bases numbered 8, after V lost 6 bases and J lost 6 bases. The germline V gene has CDR1 MDHEN and CDR2 SYDVKM. CDR3 bases: TGTGCCAGCAGCTCGGCGGGACAGGGAAATGGCTACACCTTC. Its protein is CASSSAGQGNGYTF.

This rearrangement joins TRBV4-3 to TRBJ2-7, with 7 bases that match TRBD2. The CDR3 runs to 16 residues. Germline lookup yields CDR1 LGHNA and CDR2 YSLEER. Trimming removed 1 base from V and 8 bases from J; junction bases left unmatched: 14. The CDR3 loop reads CASSQAPGLPPSQQYF. In DNA, the CDR3 is TGCGCCAGCAGCCAAGCCCCGGGACTACCGCCTTCTCAGCAGTACTTC.

This clone appeared a few times. The chain joins TRBV1 to TRBJ1-5; the table names TRBD1, a call not compared with the DNA. TRBV1 is annotated as a pseudogene. The CDR3 totals 14 residues. This CDR3 reads CTSSPDRAVQPQHF. CDR3 in DNA: TGCACCAGCAGCCCGGACAGGGCGGTTCAGCCCCAGCATTTT.

V gene TRBV30 combines with J gene TRBJ2-3, with D unclear. Trimming cost V 0 bases and J 3 bases, with 4 bases left between them. The length of the CDR3 is 12 residues. CDR1 is GTSNPN, CDR2 SVGIG, per germline (reference sequence). In DNA, the CDR3 is TGTGCCTGGAGTGTCGTAACAGATACGCAGTATTTT. Translated: CAWSVVTDTQYF.

The chain combines TRBV6-5 with TRBJ2-1; D call uncertain. The germline V gene has CDR1 MNHEY and CDR2 SVGAGI. Trimming removed 7 bases from V and 2 bases from J, with 12 bases in between. This CDR3 has 14 residues. The CDR3 region has the DNA TGTGCCAGCAAAACTTCACCCCCCTACAATGAGCAGTTCTTC. Encoded protein: CASKTSPPYNEQFF.

This clone appeared once. This chain links TRBV11-2 with TRBJ2-7; D gene uncertain. CDR3 length: 11 residues. Per germline, CDR1 SGHAT and CDR2 FQNNGV. The V gene lost 5 bases and the J gene lost 4 bases, with 6 bases spanning the gap. The CDR3 nucleotides read TGTGCCAGCAGCCACGGGTACGAGCAGTACTTC. This gives the protein CASSHGYEQYF.

The chain has TRBV29-1 and TRBJ1-2, with D maybe TRBD1 (6 bases). Germline V gene data show CDR1 as SQVTM and CDR2 as ANQGSEA. The V and J ends lost 7 bases and 3 bases respectively, with 12 bases between them. CDR3 length: 12 amino acids. The CDR3 DNA is TGCAGCGCCTCACAGGGCGACTATGGCTACACCTTC. Amino acid sequence: CSASQGDYGYTF. The variable domain in full, with the rest retrieved from reference TRBV29-1 and TRBJ1-2, is SAVISQKPSRDICQRGTSLTIQCQVDSQVTMMFWYRQQPGQSLTLIATANQGSEATYESGFVIDKFPISRPNLTFSTLTVSNMSPEDSSIYLCSASQGDYGYTFGSGTRLTVV.

CDR3 DNA: TGTGCCAGCAGCCCCTCGGTTGATCAGCCCCAGCATTTT. It translates to CASSPSVDQPQHF. The gene calls are TRBV9 and TRBJ1-5; no firm D call. The CDR3 spans 13 residues. Germline CDR1 is SGDLS and CDR2 is YYNGEE. V lost 4 bases to trimming and J lost 5 bases, with 10 bases between them.

This clone was detected only a few times. This sequence joins TRBV7-9 and TRBJ1-2; D is ambiguous. This CDR3 is 14 amino acids long. V was pared by 6 bases and J by 4 bases, with 15 bases between. Germline CDR1 and CDR2: SEHNR and FQNEAQ (reference sequence). The CDR3 protein is CASSLSEVVYGYTF. The CDR3 DNA sequence: TGTGCCAGCAGTCTCTCAGAAGTGGTCTATGGCTACACCTTC.

V gene TRBV7-2 combines with J gene TRBJ2-3; no reliable D call. This CDR3 comprises 13 residues. Per the germline V gene, CDR1 is SGHTA and CDR2 is FQGNSA. V was shortened by 8 bases and J by 0 bases, with 9 bases between the two germline ends. CDR3 amino acids: CASDNPSTDTQYF. DNA of the CDR3: TGTGCCAGCGACAATCCTAGCACAGATACGCAGTATTTT.

The V gene is TRBV7-3, the J gene TRBJ2-5, with D maybe TRBD1 (6 bases). V was shortened by 0 bases and J by 4 bases, with 18 bases between the two germline ends. This CDR3 has 17 amino acids. Germline V gene lookup returns CDR1 SGHTA and CDR2 FQGTGA. CDR3: CASSLTGLKGVGETQYF. CDR3 DNA: TGTGCCAGCAGCTTAACCGGATTAAAGGGGGTCGGAGAGACCCAGTACTTC.

The chain has TRBV5-4 and TRBJ2-1; 8 bases agree with TRBD2. The CDR3 has 16 residues. Unmatched junction bases numbered 7, after V lost 3 bases and J lost 2 bases. CDR1 and CDR2 (germline): SGHNT, YYREEE (reference sequence). The CDR3 DNA is TGTGCCAGCAGCTCCGGGGGTAGCGGGACCTACAATGAGCAGTTCTTC. Its protein product is CASSSGGSGTYNEQFF. Variable domain in full (rest from reference TRBV5-4 and TRBJ2-1): ETGVTQSPTHLIKTRGQQVTLRCSSQSGHNTVSWYQQALGQGPQFIFQYYREEENGRGNFPPRFSGLQFPNYSSELNVNALELDDSALYLCASSSGGSGTYNEQFFGPGTRLTVL.

V usage is TRBV3-1 (or the pseudogene TRBV3-2) and J usage is TRBJ1-2; perhaps TRBD1 as D (6 bases). CDR3 length: 15 residues. V lost 5 bases to trimming and J lost 8 bases, with 21 bases between them. CDR1 LGHDT and CDR2 YNNKEL come from the germline V gene (reference sequence). The chain's CDR3 is CASSGRQGGSSGYTF. Written as DNA, the CDR3 is TGTGCCAGCAGCGGACGACAAGGGGGATCGAGCGGCTACACCTTC.

This rearrangement joins TRBV12-3 or TRBV12-4 to TRBJ1-3; tentatively, D is TRBD1 (6 bases). Trimming removed 10 bases at V and 4 bases at J, with 11 bases between. The CDR3 covers 12 residues. The CDR3 reads CATKQGGNTIYF. DNA of the CDR3: TGTGCCACCAAACAGGGAGGAAACACCATATATTTT.

This clone appeared a single time. The genes are TRBV7-2 and TRBJ2-5; 9 bases match TRBD2. CDR1 is SGHTA, CDR2 FQGNSA, per germline. The V gene end was trimmed by 5 bases and the J gene end by 6 bases; junction bases not matched to a gene: 13. The CDR3 length is 16 residues. CDR3 sequence: CASSQALAGIGQTQYF. The CDR3, as DNA: TGTGCCAGCAGCCAGGCCCTAGCGGGGATCGGGCAGACCCAGTACTTC.

The gene calls are TRBV28 and TRBJ2-3; 8 bases align to TRBD2. CDR1 and CDR2 from the germline V gene are MDHEN and SYDVKM. V trimming: 6 bases; J trimming: 2 bases; junction bases outside the gene matches: 7. The CDR3 sequence is 15 residues long. Here the CDR3 reads CASRSGLGSTDTQYF. CDR3 DNA: TGTGCCAGCAGATCGGGACTAGGGTCCACAGATACGCAGTATTTT.

V is TRBV5-4 and J is TRBJ2-5, with 8 bases fitting TRBD2. The junction had 7 bases not matched to a gene; V was cut back by 4 bases and J by 5 bases. Germline CDR1 and CDR2: SGHNT and YYREEE (reference sequence). This CDR3 region has 14 residues. Written as DNA, the CDR3 is TGTGCCAGCAGCCTTAGCGGGATATGGGAGACCCAGTACTTC. It yields the protein CASSLSGIWETQYF.

This chain connects TRBV12-3 or TRBV12-4 to TRBJ1-1; the D is unclear. V was trimmed by 4 bases and J by 7 bases, leaving 7 bases between them. The CDR3 sequence is 11 residues long. The DNA for the CDR3 is TGTGCCAGCAGTTCATACAATGAAGCTTTCTTT. Encoded protein: CASSSYNEAFF.

The rearrangement links TRBV28 to TRBJ1-4; 9 nucleotides align to TRBD1. Germline CDR1 and CDR2: MDHEN and SYDVKM. V shed 7 bases and J 6 bases; nucleotides not matched to a gene: 15. CDR3 length: 17 amino acids. The CDR3 loop reads CASNTGTGRYNDEKLFF. The DNA for the CDR3 is TGTGCCAGCAATACCGGGACAGGGAGGTATAACGATGAAAAACTGTTTTTT. The whole variable domain, remainder taken from reference TRBV28 and TRBJ1-4, is DVKVTQSSRYLVKRTGEKVFLECVQDMDHENMFWYRQDPGLGLRLIYFSYDVKMKEKGDIPEGYSVSREKKERFSLILESASTNQTSMYLCASNTGTGRYNDEKLFFGSGTQLSVL.

CDR3 protein: CASSAGLEPDYNEQFF. CDR3 DNA sequence: TGCGCCAGCAGCGCTGGACTAGAGCCGGACTACAATGAGCAGTTCTTC. The chain couples TRBV5-1 to TRBJ2-1; 7 nucleotides align to TRBD2. The CDR3 runs 16 residues. V trimming: 4 bases; J trimming: 3 bases; junction bases outside the gene matches: 10. Germline V gene lookup returns CDR1 SGHRS and CDR2 YFSETQ.

The DNA for the CDR3 is TGTGCCAGCAGGAGACAGGGTAATGAAAAACTGTTTTTT. Protein product: CASRRQGNEKLFF. The V gene is TRBV28, the J gene TRBJ1-4; 7 positions agree with TRBD1. The CDR3 loop spans 13 amino acids. The V gene end was trimmed by 6 bases and the J gene end by 4 bases; junction bases not matched to a gene: 2. Germline V gene lookup returns CDR1 MDHEN and CDR2 SYDVKM.

The V and J genes are TRBV4-1 and TRBJ2-7; 10 bases are a match to TRBD2. Germline lookup yields CDR1 MGHRA and CDR2 YSYEKL. The CDR3 totals 14 residues. V lost 0 bases and J lost 9; bases outside the gene matches: 5. The CDR3 sequence is CASSQDLAGERQYF. The CDR3 DNA sequence: TGCGCCAGCAGCCAAGATCTAGCGGGAGAACGGCAGTACTTC.

The chain couples TRBV7-3 to TRBJ1-1, with D possibly matching TRBD1 (5 bases). Germline-derived CDR1 and CDR2 are SGHTA and FQGTGA. The CDR3 totals 15 residues. V lost 4 bases to trimming and J lost 1 base, with 13 bases between them. The CDR3 nucleotides read TGTGCCAGCAGCTATGGGGCAGGTACGAACACTGAAGCTTTCTTT. Residues: CASSYGAGTNTEAFF.

The V gene is TRBV5-6, the J gene TRBJ1-2; maybe TRBD1 (6 bases). CDR3 length: 17 amino acids. CDR1 SGHDT and CDR2 YYEEEE come from the germline V gene. Trimming took 0 bases from V and 0 from J, leaving 15 bases between them. The CDR3 DNA is TGTGCCAGCAGCTTGGGCCCCACAGGGACGGCTAACTATGGCTACACCTTC. Translated: CASSLGPTGTANYGYTF.

V gene TRBV21-1 combines with J gene TRBJ1-2; TRBD1 is taken as the D call from the table, unchecked against the DNA. TRBV21-1 is shown as a pseudogene. This CDR3 has 11 amino acids. The CDR3 here is CASVPGQGTTF. The CDR3 region has the DNA TGTGCCAGCGTACCGGGACAGGGGACCACCTTC.

In this sample, this clone turned up once. V and J are TRBV10-3 and TRBJ1-2, with 7 bases that match TRBD1. The trim removed 11 bases at V and 4 bases at J, leaving 19 bases unmatched. Germline lookup yields CDR1 ENHRY and CDR2 SYGVKD. The CDR3 length is 16 residues. The CDR3 coding sequence is TGTGCCGCGGGAAGAGATGGGACAGCTCGAGCCTATGGCTACACCTTC. Translating gives CAAGRDGTARAYGYTF.

This chain connects TRBV29-1 to TRBJ1-2; D gene unclear. Germline CDR1 reads SQVTM; CDR2 reads ANQGSEA. Trimming shortened V by 1 base and J by 4 bases, and 10 bases separated the two germline ends. The CDR3 loop spans 13 amino acids. The CDR3 loop is CSVEGGGRYGYTF. The CDR3 nucleotides are TGCAGCGTTGAAGGAGGCGGGCGCTATGGCTACACCTTC.

This clone appeared a single time. The chain uses TRBV19 and TRBJ1-1; TRBD1 matches 12 bases. Germline V gene sequence: CDR1 LNHDA, CDR2 SQIVND (reference sequence). Trimming cost V 7 bases and J 4 bases; bases outside gene matches: 7. The CDR3 runs to 15 residues. The CDR3 nucleotides read TGTGCCAGTACCCGGGGACAGGGGGCTAGCACTGAAGCTTTCTTT. Amino acid sequence: CASTRGQGASTEAFF.

V usage is TRBV5-4 and J usage is TRBJ1-1, with TRBD1 matching over 11 bases. Looked up from germline, CDR1 is SGHNT and CDR2 is YYREEE (reference sequence). This CDR3 region has 16 residues. Trimming cost V 4 bases and J 1 base; bases outside gene matches: 6. CDR3 in DNA: TGTGCCAGCAGCCCCAGGACAGGGGGCGAGAACACTGAAGCTTTCTTT. It encodes CASSPRTGGENTEAFF.

On this clone itself: Mismatch with germline at one junction end may stem from a read error. This sequence joins TRBV12-3 or TRBV12-4 and TRBJ1-1; 7 positions match TRBD1. CDR3 length: 12 residues. CDR3 sequence reads: CASSPPEGAPVF. The CDR3 DNA follows: TGTGCCAGCAGCCCGCCAGAGGGGGCGCCGGTCTTT.

The chain has TRBV19 and TRBJ1-5, with a tentative D call TRBD1 (6 bases). In germline, CDR1 is LNHDA, CDR2 SQIVND (reference sequence). This CDR3 is built from 14 residues. Trimming removed 8 bases at V and 2 bases at J, with 13 bases between. CDR3 in DNA: TGTGCCAGTGGAAACAGGGCCGGCAATCAGCCCCAGCATTTT. It codes for CASGNRAGNQPQHF.

The rearrangement uses TRBV5-6 and TRBJ2-5, with TRBD1 matching 8 bases. The length of the CDR3 is 13 residues. With V trimmed by 7 bases and J by 4 bases, 6 bases remained unmatched. Germline V gives CDR1 SGHDT, CDR2 YYEEEE. This chain's CDR3 is CASRQGWGETQYF. DNA for the CDR3: TGTGCCAGCCGACAGGGGTGGGGAGAGACCCAGTACTTC.